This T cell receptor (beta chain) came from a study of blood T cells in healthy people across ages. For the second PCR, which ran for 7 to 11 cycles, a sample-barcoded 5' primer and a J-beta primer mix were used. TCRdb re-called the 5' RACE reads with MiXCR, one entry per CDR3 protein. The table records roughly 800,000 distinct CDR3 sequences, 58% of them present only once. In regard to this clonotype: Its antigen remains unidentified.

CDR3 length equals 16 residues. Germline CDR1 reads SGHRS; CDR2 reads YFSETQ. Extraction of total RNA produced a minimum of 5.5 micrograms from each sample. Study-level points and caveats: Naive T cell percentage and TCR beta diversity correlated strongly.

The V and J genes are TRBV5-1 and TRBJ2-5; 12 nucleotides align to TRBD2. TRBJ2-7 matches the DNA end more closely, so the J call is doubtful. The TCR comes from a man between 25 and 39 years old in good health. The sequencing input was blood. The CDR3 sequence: CASSLLGLAGTYEQYF. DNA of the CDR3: TGCGCCAGCAGCTTACTAGGACTAGCGGGAACATACGAGCAGTACTTC.